Presented here are 21 T cell receptor beta chains from one specimen sequenced in a study of blood T cell repertoires in COVID-19 (dated by TCRdb to 2020 to 2021). The library relied on the immunoSEQ multiplex PCR assay. TCRdb took this table from immuneACCESS and kept in-frame rearrangements with V and J called. Such tables lack part of the clones; where checked against another copy, unresolved V genes explain under half of the gap, and the rest is unexplained. Present in this sample are about 74,000 clones, almost 85% of which were seen just once. Clones ranked in the top ten supply approximately 7% of the sample. Material: peripheral blood. The receptors shown here come from a human donor in a cohort sampled during active COVID-19.

V usage is TRBV5-1 and J usage is TRBJ2-7; 7 bases line up with TRBD1. Germline values: CDR1 SGHRS, CDR2 YFSETQ. This CDR3 region has 13 residues. The ends lost 0 bases at V and 3 bases at J; junction bases unmatched: 0. In nucleotides, the CDR3 is TGCGCCAGCAGCTTGGGGACAGGCTACGAGCAGTACTTC. This encodes CASSLGTGYEQYF. The complete variable domain, with remaining parts taken from reference TRBV5-1 and TRBJ2-7, reads KAGVTQTPRYLIKTRGQQVTLSCSPISGHRSVSWYQQTPGQGLQFLFEYFSETQRNKGNFPGRFSGRQFSNSRSEMNVSTLELGDSALYLCASSLGTGYEQYFGPGTRLTVT.

The table lists this clone with a few counts. V usage is TRBV9 and J usage is TRBJ2-2, with 8 bases that match TRBD1. The CDR3 has 18 amino acids. Looked up from germline, CDR1 is SGDLS and CDR2 is YYNGEE. Germline trimming cut 4 bases from V and 2 bases from J; bases unmatched to any gene: 13. The CDR3 protein is CASSQRQGRRSNTGELFF. DNA of the CDR3: TGTGCCAGCAGCCAGCGACAGGGGAGGAGGTCAAACACCGGGGAGCTGTTTTTT.

In this sample, this clone turned up once. The chain joins TRBV27 to TRBJ2-5, with 8 bases aligning to TRBD2. From germline, CDR1 is MNHEY and CDR2 SMNVEV (reference sequence). This CDR3 contains 16 residues. Trimming took 6 bases from V and 2 from J; bases not matched to a gene: 11. CDR3 protein: CASRGGGYIYQETQYF. CDR3 nucleotide sequence: TGTGCCAGCAGGGGCGGGGGGTATATATATCAAGAGACCCAGTACTTC.

The chain recombines TRBV6-5 with TRBJ2-7; perhaps TRBD1 as D (5 bases). CDR3 size: 15 residues. Germline lookup yields CDR1 MNHEY and CDR2 SVGAGI. Trimming cost V 0 bases and J 4 bases, with 13 bases left between them. CDR3 nucleotide sequence: TGTGCCAGCAGTTACTCGCTAGGGGTCGGATACGAGCAGTACTTC. It specifies CASSYSLGVGYEQYF.

The V call is TRBV7-8, the J call TRBJ2-7, with 7 bases aligning to TRBD1. CDR3 size: 15 residues. The ends lost 5 bases at V and 6 bases at J; junction bases unmatched: 13. Germline V gene lookup returns CDR1 SGHVS and CDR2 FQNEAQ. The CDR3 reads CASSARQGKVVEQYF. Written as DNA, the CDR3 is TGTGCCAGCAGCGCACGACAGGGAAAGGTGGTCGAGCAGTACTTC.

The chain joins TRBV5-1 to TRBJ1-1; D not certain. The CDR3 loop spans 13 amino acids. V lost 5 bases and J lost 1, with 9 bases in between. Germline CDR1 is SGHRS and CDR2 is YFSETQ. DNA for the CDR3: TGCGCCAGCAGGAAAGCGGAGAACACTGAAGCTTTCTTT. The encoded protein is CASRKAENTEAFF.

Only a few counts were recorded for this clone. This chain uses TRBV2 with TRBJ1-5; D remains ambiguous. The CDR3 length is 15 residues. Germline-derived CDR1 and CDR2 are SNHLY and FYNNEI. V was cut by 4 bases and J by 2 bases, with 12 bases left in between. CDR3 residues: CASSVSAQGNQPQHF. In DNA, the CDR3 is TGTGCCAGCAGTGTATCGGCGCAGGGCAATCAGCCCCAGCATTTT.

CDR3 region: CASSQGQGVVADTQYF. The CDR3 nucleotides read TGTGCCAGCAGTCAAGGACAGGGGGTCGTTGCAGATACGCAGTATTTT. This chain connects TRBV6-6 to TRBJ2-3, with 10 positions matching TRBD1. Germline trimming cut 5 bases from V and 4 bases from J; bases unmatched to any gene: 9. CDR3 length: 16 amino acids. Germline V gene sequence: CDR1 MNHNY, CDR2 SVGAGI (reference sequence).

V usage is TRBV30 and J usage is TRBJ1-2, with D perhaps TRBD1 (6 bases). V dropped 1 base and J dropped 8 bases, with 11 bases sitting between them. From germline, CDR1 is GTSNPN and CDR2 SVGIG (reference sequence). This CDR3 contains 12 residues. The CDR3 sequence is CAWSDAGVGYTF. CDR3 coding DNA: TGTGCCTGGAGTGATGCAGGGGTAGGCTACACCTTC.

This chain joins TRBV5-1 and TRBJ1-5, with unresolved D. Germline CDR1 reads SGHRS; CDR2 reads YFSETQ. Trimming removed 0 bases from V and 3 bases from J, with 4 bases in between. This CDR3 spans 13 amino acids. The CDR3: CASSLGANQPQHF. CDR3 DNA sequence: TGCGCCAGCAGCTTGGGCGCCAATCAGCCCCAGCATTTT.

The chain uses TRBV7-2 and TRBJ2-7, with a tentative D call TRBD2 (6 bases). Germline loops: CDR1 SGHTA, CDR2 FQGNSA. This CDR3 comprises 14 residues. V was trimmed by 7 bases and J by 0 bases, leaving 13 bases between them. CDR3 nucleotide sequence: TGTGCCAGCACCCAAACCGGGGGCTCCTACGAGCAGTACTTC. Residues: CASTQTGGSYEQYF.

The V and J genes are TRBV5-4 and TRBJ2-3, with a tentative D call TRBD2 (6 bases). V lost 2 bases and J 4 bases, leaving 8 bases between the germline ends. There are 13 residues in the CDR3. Germline values: CDR1 SGHNT, CDR2 YYREEE (reference sequence). This chain's CDR3 is CASSFTGADTQYF. CDR3 DNA sequence: TGTGCCAGCAGCTTTACGGGGGCAGATACGCAGTATTTT.

J is TRBJ1-1 and V is TRBV5-5, with 10 bases lining up with TRBD1. There are 15 residues in the CDR3. The germline gives CDR1 SGHKS, CDR2 YYEKEE (reference sequence). With 0 bases clipped from V and 5 bases from J, the junction kept 4 bases outside the gene matches. The CDR3: CASSLGWTGGTEAFF. The DNA for the CDR3 is TGTGCCAGCAGCTTGGGGTGGACAGGGGGTACTGAAGCTTTCTTT.

DNA for the CDR3: TGTGCCAGCACATCGGGCCGGGGGTCTGGGGCCAACGTCCTGACTTTC. This encodes CASTSGRGSGANVLTF. The chain carries TRBV6-6 and TRBJ2-6, with a possible D match to TRBD2 (6 bases). Between the trimmed V and J ends, which lost 7 bases and 1 base, there was a span of 14 bases. The CDR3 runs 16 residues. The germline V gene encodes CDR1 MNHNY and CDR2 SVGAGI (reference sequence).

This clone was observed a handful of times. The V and J genes are TRBV13 and TRBJ2-7; tentative D call: TRBD1 (6 bases). Trimming left V 1 base short and J 3 bases short, with 7 bases between. The CDR3 is 13 amino acids. Per germline, CDR1 PRHDT and CDR2 FYEKMQ (reference sequence). The CDR3: CASSLADSYEQYF. DNA for the CDR3: TGTGCCAGCAGCTTAGCGGACAGCTACGAGCAGTACTTC.

The chain couples TRBV7-9 to TRBJ1-6, with a tentative D call TRBD1 (5 bases). Trimming cost V 4 bases and J 7 bases, with 14 bases left between them. Germline-derived CDR1 and CDR2 are SEHNR and FQNEAQ (reference sequence). The CDR3 totals 15 residues. The CDR3 sequence: CASSSSDNRNSPLHF. The CDR3 coding sequence is TGTGCCAGCAGCTCATCGGACAATCGCAATTCACCCCTCCACTTT.

This clone was seen once. The gene calls are TRBV30 and TRBJ1-3; TRBD1 might be the D (5 bases). Per the germline V gene, CDR1 is GTSNPN and CDR2 is SVGIG (reference sequence). This CDR3 has 15 residues. V lost 0 bases and J 2 bases, leaving 11 bases between the germline ends. DNA for the CDR3: TGTGCCTGGAGTGTACGGGGGATCCCTGGAAACACCATATATTTT. Protein: CAWSVRGIPGNTIYF.

The chain couples TRBV27 to TRBJ1-1; weak D call: TRBD1 (5 bases). Trimming took off 4 bases at V and 1 base at J, with 10 bases between the two ends. The length of the CDR3 is 14 residues. The V gene's germline CDR1 is MNHEY and CDR2 SMNVEV (reference sequence). The CDR3 sequence is CASSSRRGNTEAFF. Written as DNA, the CDR3 is TGTGCCAGCAGTTCAAGGAGGGGGAACACTGAAGCTTTCTTT.

V is TRBV7-8 and J is TRBJ1-2; D perhaps matches TRBD1 (5 bases). The CDR3 loop spans 16 amino acids. Trimming removed 6 bases from V and 0 bases from J, with 17 bases in between. The germline V gene encodes CDR1 SGHVS and CDR2 FQNEAQ. CDR3: CASRFWGRAPNYGYTF. CDR3 DNA: TGTGCCAGCAGATTTTGGGGCAGGGCCCCTAACTATGGCTACACCTTC.

The chain employs TRBV11-3 and TRBJ2-7; maybe TRBD2 (5 bases). The V and J ends lost 1 base and 1 base respectively, with 11 bases between them. Per the germline V gene, CDR1 is SGHNT and CDR2 is YENEEA. This CDR3 has 15 residues. CDR3 DNA: TGTGCCAGCAGCTTAGGGTCAGGACTTTCCTACGAGCAGTACTTC. Translation gives CASSLGSGLSYEQYF.

This chain joins TRBV4-3 and TRBJ1-4, with D perhaps matching TRBD1 (6 bases). V lost 0 bases and J 5 bases, leaving 10 bases between the germline ends. The germline gives CDR1 LGHNA, CDR2 YSLEER. This CDR3 has 15 amino acids. CDR3 residues: CASSQDLTGNEKLFF. CDR3 nucleotides: TGCGCCAGCAGCCAAGATCTCACAGGGAATGAAAAACTGTTTTTT.